The clone carrying this TCR beta chain was picked up one time. Its cognate antigen is unknown. The CDR3 is 15 residues long. V shed 5 bases and J 1 base; nucleotides not matched to a gene: 6. The germline gives CDR1 MNHEY, CDR2 SVGAGI. The PCR was carried out with 60 Vbeta primers and 13 Jbeta primers. Sequencing was performed with immunoSEQ multiplex PCR; in TCRdb, only in-frame clones are kept and a portion is missing. The repertoire holds under 250,000 clones, with 65% to 80% as singletons. The data were obtained in a study of cytomegalovirus exposure and HLA in healthy donors. Study-wide findings and caveats: In a later analysis, CMV-associated beta chains were mostly HLA-associated, it appeared. Using a false discovery rate of 0.05, a later analysis showed that 15,000 to 20,000 TCR beta sequences were associated with HLA alleles. V- and J-gene trimming of TCR beta was linked (in a later analysis) to a missense DCLRE1C variant. As confirmed in vitro, three CMV-associated chains were specific for CMV antigens.

The chain carries TRBV6-5 and TRBJ1-1, with 8 bases identical to TRBD1. Sequenced: PBMCs. This TCR came from a woman aged 30 to 39 in good health and CMV-seropositive. The CDR3 nucleotides are TGTGCCAGCAGTCCTTGGACAGGGACGAACACTGAAGCTTTCTTT. Residues: CASSPWTGTNTEAFF.